Listed here are 29 T cell receptor beta chains from one sample, sequenced in a study of cytomegalovirus exposure and HLA in healthy donors. Researchers ran the PCR with 60 Vbeta and 13 Jbeta primers. Sequencing used immunoSEQ multiplex PCR; TCRdb keeps in-frame clones, though not all of them. The sample lists approximately 150,000 clones, 65% to 80% seen once, with about 4.5% in the top ten. Sequenced: PBMCs. All receptors derive from a man aged 40-49 years in good health and CMV-seronegative.

This chain uses TRBV10-3 with TRBJ1-1, with a possible D match to TRBD1 (5 bases). Looked up from germline, CDR1 is ENHRY and CDR2 is SYGVKD. Trimming stripped 4 bases from V and 11 bases from J, with 14 bases between. The CDR3 totals 12 residues. The CDR3 reads CAISVIGVGAFF. CDR3 DNA: TGTGCCATCAGTGTGATAGGGGTGGGGGCTTTCTTT.

This clone was counted between two and nine times. V gene TRBV6-6 combines with J gene TRBJ2-7, with a possible D match to TRBD2 (5 bases). Germline-derived CDR1 and CDR2 are MNHNY and SVGAGI (reference sequence). Trimming removed 7 bases from V and 4 bases from J, with 14 bases in between. The CDR3 has 13 amino acids. CDR3 amino acids: CASTRREVYEQYF. The CDR3 DNA sequence: TGTGCCAGCACCCGACGGGAAGTTTACGAGCAGTACTTC.

The gene calls are TRBV6-1 and TRBJ2-7, with TRBD2 matching 15 bases. The CDR3 runs 15 residues. The germline CDR1 and CDR2 sequences are MNHNS and SASEGT. V lost 5 bases, J lost 8 bases, and 7 bases stayed unmatched. The CDR3: CASSPGTSGGSKQYF. The DNA of the CDR3 is TGTGCCAGCAGTCCCGGGACTAGCGGGGGGAGTAAGCAGTACTTC.

The rearrangement joins TRBV30 to TRBJ2-2; 13 bases map to TRBD2. Trimming took 8 bases from V and 4 from J; bases not matched to a gene: 4. This CDR3 region has 14 residues. The germline V gene encodes CDR1 GTSNPN and CDR2 SVGIG (reference sequence). The CDR3 region is CAATSGGATGELFF. CDR3 sequence (DNA): TGTGCCGCTACTAGCGGGGGGGCCACCGGGGAGCTGTTTTTT.

The chain employs TRBV7-9 and TRBJ1-2; 10 nucleotides agree with TRBD1. CDR1 and CDR2 from the germline V gene are SEHNR and FQNEAQ (reference sequence). Trimming removed 5 bases from V and 3 bases from J; junction bases left unmatched: 12. CDR3 length: 17 residues. In DNA form, the CDR3 reads TGTGCCAGCAGCACAGCCCTATCCGGGACAGGGGACTATGGCTACACCTTC. Its translation is CASSTALSGTGDYGYTF.

The chain recombines TRBV2 with TRBJ2-7; D gene unclear. CDR1 is SNHLY, CDR2 FYNNEI, per germline. Trimming shortened V by 3 bases and J by 0 bases, and 6 bases separated the two germline ends. CDR3 length: 13 amino acids. CDR3 DNA sequence: TGTGCCAGCAGTGATCTCTTCTCCTACGAGCAGTACTTC. Amino acid sequence: CASSDLFSYEQYF. Full variable domain (outside the CDR3, taken from reference TRBV2 and TRBJ2-7): EPEVTQTPSHQVTQMGQEVILRCVPISNHLYFYWYRQILGQKVEFLVSFYNNEISEKSEIFDDQFSVERPDGSNFTLKIRSTKLEDSAMYFCASSDLFSYEQYFGPGTRLTVT.

The J gene is TRBJ2-4, the V gene TRBV6-5; possible D gene TRBD2, 6 bases. Trimming took 6 bases from V and 3 from J, leaving 9 bases between them. The CDR3 has 13 amino acids. Germline V gene lookup returns CDR1 MNHEY and CDR2 SVGAGI. The DNA of the CDR3 is TGTGCCAGCAGAACCGGGAGCAAAAACATTCAGTACTTC. This gives the protein CASRTGSKNIQYF.

This sequence joins TRBV19 and TRBJ1-1; D gene uncertain. Germline loops: CDR1 LNHDA, CDR2 SQIVND (reference sequence). The germline V and J ends were trimmed by 6 bases and 0 bases, with 8 bases remaining between them. The CDR3 has 13 amino acids. CDR3 sequence: CASRLALNTEAFF. The CDR3 region has the DNA TGTGCCAGTAGACTCGCCTTGAACACTGAAGCTTTCTTT. The whole variable domain, remainder taken from reference TRBV19 and TRBJ1-1, is DGGITQSPKYLFRKEGQNVTLSCEQNLNHDAMYWYRQDPGQGLRLIYYSQIVNDFQKGDIAEGYSVSREKKESFPLTVTSAQKNPTAFYLCASRLALNTEAFFGQGTRLTVV.

V usage is TRBV6-5 and J usage is TRBJ2-5, with TRBD2 matching over 11 bases. This CDR3 has 16 amino acids. V lost 0 bases, J lost 4 bases, and 4 bases stayed unmatched. Germline V gene data show CDR1 as MNHEY and CDR2 as SVGAGI. CDR3 amino acids: CASSYSGSGGAETQYF. Written as DNA, the CDR3 is TGTGCCAGCAGTTACTCGGGTAGCGGGGGGGCAGAGACCCAGTACTTC.

The rearrangement joins TRBV9 to TRBJ2-2; D may be TRBD1 (5 bases). Germline CDR1 reads SGDLS; CDR2 reads YYNGEE. Trimming shortened V by 3 bases and J by 1 base, and 7 bases separated the two germline ends. This CDR3 contains 14 residues. DNA for the CDR3: TGTGCCAGCAGCGCAACAGGGAACACCGGGGAGCTGTTTTTT. Protein product: CASSATGNTGELFF. Full variable domain (remainder filled in from reference TRBV9 and TRBJ2-2): DSGVTQTPKHLITATGQRVTLRCSPRSGDLSVYWYQQSLDQGLQFLIQYYNGEERAKGNILERFSAQQFPDLHSELNLSSLELGDSALYFCASSATGNTGELFFGEGSRLTVL.

The chain recombines TRBV5-4 with TRBJ2-7; 16 bases line up with TRBD2. The germline V gene has CDR1 SGHNT and CDR2 YYREEE (reference sequence). This CDR3 comprises 16 residues. Germline trimming cut 5 bases from V and 7 bases from J; bases unmatched to any gene: 9. CDR3 DNA: TGTGCCAGCAGGCTCGGGACTAGCGGGGGGGCCGTTGAGCAGTACTTC. Protein sequence: CASRLGTSGGAVEQYF.

The V and J genes are TRBV9 and TRBJ2-3, with 11 positions matching TRBD2. The germline CDR1 and CDR2 sequences are SGDLS and YYNGEE. The trim removed 4 bases at V and 4 bases at J, leaving 8 bases unmatched. CDR3 length: 16 amino acids. The CDR3 loop reads CASSSGTSGSADTQYF. The CDR3, as DNA: TGTGCCAGCAGCTCCGGGACTAGCGGATCCGCAGATACGCAGTATTTT.

The chain employs TRBV10-2 and TRBJ2-1; 10 bases are shared with TRBD2. Germline CDR1 is WSHSY and CDR2 is SAAADI. Unmatched junction bases numbered 10, after V lost 2 bases and J lost 6 bases. CDR3 length: 17 amino acids. CDR3 amino acids: CASSEISGGVVSNEQFF. The CDR3 DNA is TGCGCCAGCAGTGAGATAAGCGGGGGGGTGGTTTCCAATGAGCAGTTCTTC.

This clone was seen just once. The chain combines TRBV4-2 with TRBJ2-2; a weak D match, TRBD1 (6 bases). Germline CDR1 is LGHNA and CDR2 is YNFKEQ. CDR3 length: 17 residues. The V end was cut by 1 base, the J end by 7 bases, with 19 bases between. CDR3 loop: CASSQGPGTLTGGELFF. The CDR3 region has the DNA TGTGCCAGCAGCCAAGGGCCCGGGACACTAACCGGCGGGGAGCTGTTTTTT.

The chain joins TRBV29-1 to TRBJ2-3, with D possibly TRBD1 on 5 matching bases. V was trimmed by 3 bases and J by 3 bases, leaving 7 bases between them. Germline V gene data show CDR1 as SQVTM and CDR2 as ANQGSEA. This CDR3 region has 12 residues. CDR3 loop: CSVDRQTDTQYF. The CDR3 DNA reads as TGCAGCGTTGATCGACAGACAGATACGCAGTATTTT.

The chain uses TRBV6-4 and TRBJ2-1; 11 bases are a match to TRBD2. Germline CDR1 reads MRHNA; CDR2 reads SNTAGT. The CDR3 sequence is 15 residues long. Germline trimming cut 5 bases from V and 5 bases from J; bases unmatched to any gene: 5. This CDR3 reads CASSLLAGENNEQFF. CDR3 DNA: TGTGCCAGCAGTTTACTAGCGGGGGAGAACAATGAGCAGTTCTTC.

The V gene is TRBV7-9, the J gene TRBJ2-1; 9 bases are shared with TRBD1. This CDR3 is built from 19 residues. V dropped 1 base and J dropped 3; count of bases not matched to a gene: 13. Per the germline V gene, CDR1 is SEHNR and CDR2 is FQNEAQ (reference sequence). CDR3 DNA sequence: TGTGCCAGCAGCTTAGGTGGGACAGGGAAGTATGGGCTCTACAATGAGCAGTTCTTC. Translation gives CASSLGGTGKYGLYNEQFF.

This clone was counted between two and nine times. A read error may account for a junction end that differs from germline. The J gene is TRBJ1-5, the V gene TRBV7-9, with 7 bases that match TRBD1. The CDR3 has 14 amino acids. The V gene's germline CDR1 is SEHNR and CDR2 FQNEAQ (reference sequence). The CDR3: CSSSAQQGPQPQHF. DNA for the CDR3: TGTTCCAGCAGCGCCCAACAGGGGCCCCAGCCCCAGCATTTT.

With regard to this clone: The limits of the CDR3 on the DNA are not certain, so only TCRdb's listed CDR3 is given. The genes are TRBV2 and TRBJ1-5. The CDR3 is 17 residues long, counting both termini. Germline loops: CDR1 SNHLY, CDR2 FYNNEI. The CDR3 reads CASGRDPSGRGNQPQHF.

This chain links TRBV4-2 with TRBJ2-1; 7 bases agree with TRBD2. Germline CDR1 is LGHNA and CDR2 is YNFKEQ. Trimming took 0 bases from V and 4 from J; bases not matched to a gene: 15. The CDR3 consists of 19 residues. CDR3 amino acids: CASSQDPRGAGRLYNEQFF. The CDR3 coding sequence is TGTGCCAGCAGCCAAGATCCTCGGGGAGCGGGGCGGTTGTACAATGAGCAGTTCTTC.

The chain couples TRBV5-1 to TRBJ1-1; D is uncertain. The CDR3 has 13 amino acids. Germline CDR1 SGHRS, CDR2 YFSETQ. V lost 4 bases and J lost 1, with 8 bases in between. CDR3 in amino acids: CASSGRGNTEAFF. The CDR3 DNA sequence: TGCGCCAGCAGCGGTAGAGGGAACACTGAAGCTTTCTTT.

This clone was observed a handful of times. CDR3 loop: CASSLGGNEKLFF. CDR3 DNA sequence: TGTGCCAGCAGCTTGGGGGGGAATGAAAAACTGTTTTTT. The rearrangement links TRBV7-9 to TRBJ1-4, with D possibly being TRBD1 (5 bases). Germline V CDR1 and CDR2: SEHNR, FQNEAQ (reference sequence). V was shortened by 3 bases and J by 5 bases, with 7 bases between the two germline ends. The CDR3 is 13 amino acids.

This chain links TRBV5-4 with TRBJ2-1, with a tentative D call TRBD1 (6 bases). Trimming took off 0 bases at V and 4 bases at J, with 11 bases between the two ends. The V gene's germline CDR1 is SGHNT and CDR2 YYREEE (reference sequence). The CDR3 is made up of 15 amino acids. Here the CDR3 DNA reads TGTGCCAGCAGCTTGGCACAGGGTGGATACAATGAGCAGTTCTTC. It is translated as CASSLAQGGYNEQFF.

J is TRBJ1-6 and V is TRBV30, with 9 nucleotides matching TRBD1. Germline CDR1 GTSNPN, CDR2 SVGIG (reference sequence). V shed 2 bases and J 5 bases; nucleotides not matched to a gene: 16. The CDR3 runs 19 residues. The CDR3 spells CAWSLGTGNYKRDNSPLHF. The CDR3 DNA sequence: TGTGCCTGGAGTTTGGGGACAGGGAATTATAAGAGGGATAATTCACCCCTCCACTTT.

The chain links TRBV5-1 to TRBJ1-1; TRBD1 matches at 8 bases. CDR3 length: 15 amino acids. Germline assignment: CDR1 SGHRS and CDR2 YFSETQ. V shed 4 bases, J shed 3 bases, and the junction held 8 bases outside the gene matches. CDR3 nucleotides: TGCGCCAGCAGCCGGGACAGGATTGGGGACACTGAAGCTTTCTTT. Its protein product is CASSRDRIGDTEAFF.

V gene TRBV30 combines with J gene TRBJ1-6; D is perhaps TRBD1 (5 bases). CDR1 GTSNPN and CDR2 SVGIG come from the germline V gene (reference sequence). Trimming shortened V by 5 bases and J by 8 bases, and 13 bases separated the two germline ends. CDR3 size: 13 residues. The CDR3 sequence is CAWQTIGDSPLHF. The CDR3 DNA reads as TGTGCCTGGCAAACTATAGGGGATTCACCCCTCCACTTT.

Details on this clone: A much larger clonotype is one base distant, so this may be a read error. This sample also contains other DNA sequences that code for the same CDR3. The chain links TRBV5-6 to TRBJ1-5; D is perhaps TRBD1 (6 bases). The germline V and J ends were trimmed by 1 base and 4 bases, with 6 bases remaining between them. Per germline, CDR1 SGHDT and CDR2 YYEEEE. The CDR3 covers 13 residues. DNA for the CDR3: TGTGCCAGCAGCTTGACAGGGAATCAGCCCCAGCATTTT. It yields the protein CASSLTGNQPQHF. The full variable domain, completed using reference TRBV5-6 and TRBJ1-5, is DAGVTQSPTHLIKTRGQQVTLRCSPKSGHDTVSWYQQALGQGPQFIFQYYEEEERQRGNFPDRFSGHQFPNYSSELNVNALLLGDSALYLCASSLTGNQPQHFGDGTRLSIL.

This clone was seen just once. CDR3 nucleotide sequence: TGTGCCAGCCAGACGAGACAGGGTGTCGATGAGCAGTTCTTC. Its translation is CASQTRQGVDEQFF. The V gene is TRBV2, the J gene TRBJ2-1, with TRBD1 matching 7 bases. The CDR3 has 14 amino acids. Germline CDR1 reads SNHLY; CDR2 reads FYNNEI. The trim removed 8 bases at V and 8 bases at J, leaving 12 bases unmatched.

The rearrangement links TRBV30 to TRBJ2-3; weak D call: TRBD2 (5 bases). V lost 0 bases and J lost 5, with 18 bases in between. From germline, CDR1 is GTSNPN and CDR2 SVGIG (reference sequence). The CDR3 totals 16 residues. The chain's CDR3 is CAWSVAYDRGQDTQYF. The CDR3 DNA sequence: TGTGCCTGGAGTGTGGCTTACGATCGCGGGCAAGATACGCAGTATTTT.